The text below deals with one TCR beta chain. The data were obtained in a study of blood T cell repertoires in COVID-19. The germline V gene encodes CDR1 MNHEY and CDR2 SVGAGI. The junction had 8 bases not matched to a gene; V was cut back by 7 bases and J by 4 bases. The CDR3 consists of 14 residues. The repertoire was sequenced with immunoSEQ multiplex PCR; TCRdb's copy has only in-frame clones and lacks some. This sample carries roughly 62,000 clones, 92% of them seen once, and the ten largest clones take 5% to 7%. The source of this sequence is a human donor in a cohort sampled during active COVID-19. The chain recombines TRBV6-5 with TRBJ2-5; 8 nucleotides align to TRBD2. Sequenced sample: peripheral blood. This chain's CDR3 is CASNPGTRAETQYF. The CDR3 bases are TGTGCCAGCAATCCCGGGACTAGGGCAGAGACCCAGTACTTC.